This T cell receptor beta chain derives from a study of T cell responses to AZD1222 COVID-19 vaccine. Whole-study findings and limits: Females made up more of the donors, who were largely white British, and clonal diversity may have come out too low. An increase in Spike-specific TCR breadth and depth was observed after two AZD1222 doses.

The assay was immunoSEQ multiplex PCR, and TCRdb's table has in-frame clones only and misses some. The sample has 150,000 or so clones, roughly 88% seen once. With respect to this clone: What it binds is not known.

The specimen was peripheral blood, collected 28 days after the second AZD1222 dose. This receptor was obtained from an adult who received the AZD1222 COVID-19 vaccine.

CDR3: CASRQLAKRTGELFF. The CDR3 DNA reads TGTGCCAGCAGGCAACTAGCCAAAAGGACCGGGGAGCTGTTTTTT. This sequence joins TRBV6-5 and TRBJ2-2; D is possibly TRBD2 (6 bases). Germline assignment: CDR1 MNHEY and CDR2 SVGAGI. Trimming took 6 bases from V and 5 from J, leaving 16 bases between them. This CDR3 has 15 amino acids.